This T cell receptor beta chain stems from a study of beta chain features in type 1 diabetes. Between the trimmed V and J ends, which lost 5 bases and 4 bases, there was a span of 9 bases. This CDR3 region has 12 residues. The germline V gene encodes CDR1 MDHEN and CDR2 SYDVKM. Of note for this clone: Other nucleotide sequences from this sample produce the same CDR3.

The whole isolated RNA underwent reverse transcription, so sequencing captured expressed TCRB transcripts. Assay: immunoSEQ multiplex PCR; the TCRdb copy retains only in-frame clones and omits some. The sample shows about 150,000 clones, around 10% of them seen only once. The gene calls are TRBV28 and TRBJ2-7, with D unclear. The source material was central memory CD4+ T cells from blood. This TCR was sampled from a young man in good health. The CDR3 reads CASSPRPYEQYF. CDR3 coding DNA: TGTGCCAGCAGTCCCCGGCCGTACGAGCAGTACTTC.